These 7 T cell receptor beta chains originate from one sample sequenced in a study of blood T cell repertoires in COVID-19. Measured with immunoSEQ multiplex PCR; TCRdb has only the in-frame clones, and not every one. The sample holds 350,000 or so clones, approximately 89% seen once. The specimen was peripheral blood. The receptors come from a woman aged 55-69 years with COVID-19, enrolled during active disease.

CDR3 sequence: CASSSGTAKVYEQYF. CDR3 sequence (DNA): TGTGCCAGCAGTTCCGGGACAGCGAAGGTGTACGAGCAGTACTTC. This chain uses TRBV11-3 with TRBJ2-7; TRBD1 matches 7 bases. V shed 6 bases, J shed 4 bases, and the junction held 12 bases outside the gene matches. CDR3 size: 15 residues. Germline loops: CDR1 SGHNT, CDR2 YENEEA.

The gene calls are TRBV6-6 and TRBJ1-1; possibly TRBD1 for D (6 bases). Germline V CDR1 and CDR2: MNHNY, SVGAGI (reference sequence). Between the trimmed V and J ends, which lost 4 bases and 6 bases, there was a span of 15 bases. The CDR3 length is 14 residues. As DNA, the CDR3 is TGTGCCAGCAGTTCACTAACAGGGAGCGCTGAAGCTTTCTTT. The encoded protein is CASSSLTGSAEAFF.

The chain employs TRBV18 and TRBJ1-1; D not certain. This CDR3 has 14 residues. The germline V gene has CDR1 KGHSH and CDR2 LQKENI. With 6 bases removed from V and 1 base from J, the gap between germline ends came to 12 bases. The CDR3 sequence is CASSPWGANTEAFF. In DNA, the CDR3 is TGTGCCAGCTCGCCCTGGGGAGCGAACACTGAAGCTTTCTTT.

The chain uses TRBV28 and TRBJ2-1; 8 nucleotides agree with TRBD2. V lost 7 bases, J lost 5 bases, and 13 bases stayed unmatched. CDR1 is MDHEN and CDR2 is SYDVKM in the germline V gene. This CDR3 has 16 residues. The CDR3 sequence is CASNGSGAPGHNEQFF. The CDR3 DNA is TGTGCCAGCAATGGTAGCGGGGCCCCCGGGCACAATGAGCAGTTCTTC.

CDR3 sequence (DNA): TGCGCCAGCAGCCCAGGGGAATATGGCTACACCTTC. As protein: CASSPGEYGYTF. The gene calls are TRBV5-1 and TRBJ1-2; possible D gene TRBD1, 6 bases. Germline V lookup: CDR1 SGHRS, CDR2 YFSETQ. CDR3 length equals 12 residues. Trimming removed 4 bases at V and 5 bases at J, with 9 bases between.

V is TRBV6-6 and J is TRBJ1-4, with D perhaps TRBD1 (5 bases). Trimming left V 3 bases short and J 8 bases short, with 13 bases between. Germline V gives CDR1 MNHNY, CDR2 SVGAGI (reference sequence). The CDR3 runs 14 residues. CDR3 amino acids: CASSYGRGREKLFF. CDR3 in DNA: TGTGCCAGCAGTTATGGGAGGGGTAGGGAAAAACTGTTTTTT.

This sequence joins TRBV29-1 and TRBJ2-5, with D possibly matching TRBD2 (5 bases). CDR1 SQVTM and CDR2 ANQGSEA come from the germline V gene. The CDR3 spans 11 residues. Trimming left V 0 bases short and J 10 bases short, with 9 bases between. The CDR3 loop reads CSVEEGGGQYF. The CDR3 bases are TGCAGCGTTGAAGAAGGAGGAGGCCAGTACTTC.